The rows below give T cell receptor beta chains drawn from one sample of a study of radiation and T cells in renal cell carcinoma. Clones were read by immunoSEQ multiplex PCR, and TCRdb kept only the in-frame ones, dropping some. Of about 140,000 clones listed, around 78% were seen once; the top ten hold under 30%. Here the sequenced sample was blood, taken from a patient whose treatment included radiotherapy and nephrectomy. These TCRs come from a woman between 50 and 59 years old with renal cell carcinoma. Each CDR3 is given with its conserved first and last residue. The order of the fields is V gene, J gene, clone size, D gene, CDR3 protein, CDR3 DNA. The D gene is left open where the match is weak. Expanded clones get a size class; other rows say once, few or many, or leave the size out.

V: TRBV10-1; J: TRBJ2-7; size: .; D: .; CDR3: CASSGAYEQYF; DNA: TGCGCCAGCAGTGGTGCCTACGAGCAGTACTTC
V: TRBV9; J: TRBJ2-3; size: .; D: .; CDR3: CASSVAWGALDTQYF; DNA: TGTGCCAGCAGCGTAGCTTGGGGGGCTTTGGATACGCAGTATTTT
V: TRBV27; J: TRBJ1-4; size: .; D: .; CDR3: CASSLDGDYEKLFF; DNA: TGTGCCAGCAGTTTAGATGGGGATTACGAAAAACTGTTTTTT
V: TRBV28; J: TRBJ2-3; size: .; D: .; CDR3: CASMGTEDTQYF; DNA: TGTGCCAGCATGGGGACGGAAGATACGCAGTATTTT
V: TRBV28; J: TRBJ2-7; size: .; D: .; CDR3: CASRTSHYEQYF; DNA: TGTGCCAGCCGGACCTCCCACTACGAGCAGTACTTC
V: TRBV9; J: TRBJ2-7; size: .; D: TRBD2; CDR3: CASSVGGSSYEQYF; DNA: TGTGCCAGCAGCGTAGGCGGGAGCTCCTACGAGCAGTACTTC
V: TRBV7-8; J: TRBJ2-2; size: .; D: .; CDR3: CASSRDSDTGELFF; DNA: TGTGCCAGCAGCCGAGACAGTGACACCGGGGAGCTGTTTTTT
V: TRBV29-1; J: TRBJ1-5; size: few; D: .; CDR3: CSVGTRNQPQHF; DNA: TGCAGCGTCGGGACCCGCAATCAGCCCCAGCATTTT
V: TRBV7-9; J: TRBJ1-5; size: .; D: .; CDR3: CASSSGLDSNQPQHF; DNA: TGTGCCAGCAGCTCTGGACTGGATAGCAATCAGCCCCAGCATTTT
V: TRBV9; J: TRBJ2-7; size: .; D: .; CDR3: CASSPRGAEPHEQYF; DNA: TGTGCCAGCAGCCCCCGCGGGGCGGAGCCCCACGAGCAGTACTTC
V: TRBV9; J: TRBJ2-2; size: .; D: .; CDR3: CASNRVGADTGELFF; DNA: TGTGCCAGCAACCGAGTGGGGGCGGACACCGGGGAGCTGTTTTTT
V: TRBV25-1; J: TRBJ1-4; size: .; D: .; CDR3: CASSDLGLNNEKLFF; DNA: TGTGCCAGCAGTGACCTGGGACTGAATAATGAAAAACTGTTTTTT
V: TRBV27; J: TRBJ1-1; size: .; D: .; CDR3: CASSSTLNTEAFF; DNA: TGTGCCAGCAGTAGCACACTGAACACTGAAGCTTTCTTT
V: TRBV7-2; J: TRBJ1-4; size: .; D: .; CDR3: CASSLGTVPNEKLFF; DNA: TGTGCCAGCAGCTTAGGGACAGTCCCGAATGAAAAACTGTTTTTT
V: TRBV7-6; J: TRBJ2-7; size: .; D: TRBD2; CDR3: CASSPGRGHSYEQYF; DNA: TGTGCCAGCAGCCCAGGGAGGGGTCACTCCTACGAGCAGTACTTC
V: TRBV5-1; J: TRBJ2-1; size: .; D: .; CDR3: CASSSGMGGAYNEQFF; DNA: TGCGCCAGCAGCTCGGGTATGGGAGGCGCCTACAATGAGCAGTTCTTC
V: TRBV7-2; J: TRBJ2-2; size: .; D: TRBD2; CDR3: CASSLLAGGANTGELFF; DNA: TGTGCCAGCAGCTTATTGGCGGGAGGAGCGAACACCGGGGAGCTGTTTTTT
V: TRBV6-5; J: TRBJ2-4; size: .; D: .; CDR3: CASSRSRDIQYF; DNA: TGTGCCAGCAGTCGGTCACGGGACATTCAGTACTTC
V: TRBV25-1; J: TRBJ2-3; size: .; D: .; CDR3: CDHRAGPCTDTQYF; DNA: TGTGATCATCGCGCAGGTCCGTGCACAGATACGCAGTATTTT
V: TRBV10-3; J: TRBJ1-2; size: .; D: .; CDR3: CAISESDGRGNYGYTF; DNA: TGTGCCATCAGTGAGTCGGACGGACGGGGGAACTATGGCTACACCTTC
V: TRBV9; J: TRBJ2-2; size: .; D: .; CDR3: CASSGANTGELFF; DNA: TGTGCCAGCAGCGGGGCAAACACCGGGGAGCTGTTTTTT
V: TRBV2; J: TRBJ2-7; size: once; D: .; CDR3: CASSAEQGRYEQYF; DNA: TGTGCCAGCAGTGCAGAACAAGGAAGGTACGAGCAGTACTTC
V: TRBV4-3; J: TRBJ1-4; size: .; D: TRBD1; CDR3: CASSQDLWGRGNEKLFF; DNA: TGCGCCAGCAGCCAAGATTTGTGGGGCAGGGGGAATGAAAAACTGTTTTTT
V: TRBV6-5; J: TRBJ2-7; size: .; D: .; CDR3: CASSPWISGHYEQYF; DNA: TGTGCCAGCAGTCCCTGGATCTCTGGCCATTACGAGCAGTACTTC
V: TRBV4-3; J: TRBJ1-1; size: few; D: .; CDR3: CASSPLGGEEAFF; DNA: TGCGCCAGCAGCCCCTTAGGCGGAGAGGAAGCTTTCTTT
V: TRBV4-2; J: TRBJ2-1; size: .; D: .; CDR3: CASSLTRGDNEQFF; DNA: TGTGCCAGCAGCTTAACCCGCGGGGACAATGAGCAGTTCTTC
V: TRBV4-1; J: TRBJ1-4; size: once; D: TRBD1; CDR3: CASSLIPGTDEKLFF; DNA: TGCGCCAGCAGCCTCATCCCCGGGACAGATGAAAAACTGTTTTTT
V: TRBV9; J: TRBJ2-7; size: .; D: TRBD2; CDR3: CASSVAGGGEQYF; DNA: TGTGCCAGCAGCGTAGCGGGAGGCGGCGAGCAGTACTTC
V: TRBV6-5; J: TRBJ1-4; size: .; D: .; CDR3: CASRRGTTNEKLFF; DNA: TGTGCCAGCAGAAGGGGCACAACTAATGAAAAACTGTTTTTT
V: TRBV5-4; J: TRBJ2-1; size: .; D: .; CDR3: CASSLYLEPYNEQFF; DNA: TGTGCCAGCAGCTTGTATTTAGAGCCCTACAATGAGCAGTTCTTC
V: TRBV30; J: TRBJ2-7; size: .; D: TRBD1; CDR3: CAWRRGPNEQYF; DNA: TGTGCCTGGAGAAGGGGGCCGAACGAGCAGTACTTC
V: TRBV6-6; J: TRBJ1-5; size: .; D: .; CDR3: CASSRDRSNQPQHF; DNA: TGTGCCAGCAGTAGAGACCGTAGCAATCAGCCCCAGCATTTT
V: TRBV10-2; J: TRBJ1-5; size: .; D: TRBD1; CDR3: CASMGDRASNQPQHF; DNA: TGCGCCAGCATGGGGGACAGGGCCAGCAATCAGCCCCAGCATTTT
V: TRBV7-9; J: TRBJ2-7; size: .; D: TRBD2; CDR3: CASSPAGSSYEQYF; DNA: TGTGCCAGCAGCCCAGCGGGGTCTTCCTACGAGCAGTACTTC
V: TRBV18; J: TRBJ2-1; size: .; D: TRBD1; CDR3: CASSPPGQTLYNEQFF; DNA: TGTGCCAGCTCACCACCGGGACAGACCCTATACAATGAGCAGTTCTTC
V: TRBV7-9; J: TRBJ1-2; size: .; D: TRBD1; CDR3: CASSSQGEGYTF; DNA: TGTGCCAGCAGCTCCCAGGGGGAAGGCTACACCTTC
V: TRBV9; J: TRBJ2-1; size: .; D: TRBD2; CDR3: CASSATSGGYNEQFF; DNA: TGTGCCAGCAGCGCCACTAGCGGGGGGTACAATGAGCAGTTCTTC